A selection of T cell receptor beta chains follows, all from one sample in a study of blood T cell repertoires in COVID-19. Sequencing used immunoSEQ multiplex PCR; TCRdb keeps in-frame clones, though not all of them. The sample lists roughly 50,000 clones; around 84% were seen once. The specimen was peripheral blood. These receptors were collected from a man in his 70s with active COVID-19. Each CDR3 is given without its conserved first and last residue. A D gene is named only where the DNA matches it firmly.

J | V | D | CDR3
TRBJ1-2 | TRBV5-1 | NA | ASSLSYYGYT
TRBJ1-4 | TRBV15 | NA | ATSRETGFGNEKLF
TRBJ1-1 | TRBV6-2/TRBV6-3 | NA | ASSADKLNTEAF
TRBJ2-4 | TRBV28 | NA | ASSLASTAKNIQY
TRBJ2-2 | TRBV12-3/TRBV12-4 | NA | ASSLTYTGELF
TRBJ2-2 | TRBV6-5 | NA | AGQGTGELF
TRBJ1-2 | TRBV19 | TRBD1 | ASSVQGAYGYT
TRBJ2-2 | TRBV29-1 | NA | SVVLPGTNTGELF
TRBJ1-2 | TRBV24-1 | TRBD1 | ATSGRGQNYGYT
TRBJ1-5 | TRBV10-3 | NA | ATASGGGNQPQH
TRBJ2-3 | TRBV9 | TRBD2 | ASSVLAGRADTQY
TRBJ1-2 | TRBV7-9 | NA | ASSSTDSYGYT
TRBJ2-7 | TRBV5-6 | TRBD2 | ASTRDAGTSSNEQY
TRBJ2-3 | TRBV29-1 | TRBD1 | SVERGGLTDTQY
TRBJ1-2 | TRBV7-2 | TRBD1 | ASSLDREGTGGGYT
TRBJ2-7 | TRBV6-2/TRBV6-3 | NA | ASSYGFSQRDEQY
TRBJ1-6 | TRBV7-3 | TRBD1 | ASSLGTGEGSPLH
TRBJ1-5 | TRBV19 | NA | ASAPEGTRGGNQPQH
TRBJ2-3 | TRBV24-1 | TRBD1 | ATSDLQGGTDTQY
TRBJ2-4 | TRBV6-2/TRBV6-3 | TRBD2 | ASSYGPGTSGGAQY
TRBJ2-1 | TRBV4-3 | TRBD1 | ASSQGDSSYNEQF
TRBJ1-6 | TRBV3-1/TRBV3-2 | TRBD1 | ASSPSDRGTNSPLH
TRBJ1-1 | TRBV7-3 | NA | ASSRQMNTEAF
TRBJ1-2 | TRBV29-1 | NA | SVDVPPRDIYGYT